This T cell receptor beta chain was obtained from a study of T cells in Graves' hyperthyroidism and ophthalmopathy. The CDR3 has 13 residues. CDR1 is LGHDT and CDR2 is YNNKEL in the germline V gene (reference sequence). V was trimmed by 0 bases and J by 8 bases, leaving 9 bases between them. Amplified TCR beta CDR3 regions came from RNA transcripts. The HTBI primer set was used in a first-round RT-PCR of the TCR CDR3. TCRdb ran MiXCR on the multiplex PCR reads and lists one entry per CDR3 protein. Seen here are 560,000 or so distinct CDR3 sequences, roughly 21% observed once, and the top ten hold 47%. This clonotype occurred many times.

What was sequenced was blood. The chain carries TRBV3-1 and TRBJ2-3; D is possibly TRBD1 (6 bases). This TCR was sampled from a man aged 35 to 55 with Graves' ophthalmopathy. DNA for the CDR3: TGTGCCAGCAGCCAAGATCGAGGGGGTACGCAGTATTTT. Its protein product is CASSQDRGGTQYF.